Following are 13 T cell receptor beta chains from one sample sequenced in a study of T cell responses to AZD1222 COVID-19 vaccine. Some clones are missing from TCRdb's copy, which holds only in-frame ones; the method was immunoSEQ multiplex PCR. The data contain around 130,000 clones, around 91% of them seen just once; the ten biggest clones take up 4.7%. Source: peripheral blood, taken on day 0 of AZD1222 vaccination. These receptors were taken from an adult in good health.

The chain carries TRBV10-1 and TRBJ2-4; D call uncertain. Germline lookup yields CDR1 WNHNN and CDR2 SYGVQD (reference sequence). This CDR3 has 14 residues. Trimming removed 6 bases at V and 0 bases at J, with 9 bases between. CDR3 loop: CASSLDPAKNIQYF. CDR3 nucleotide sequence: TGCGCCAGCAGCCTAGACCCAGCCAAAAACATTCAGTACTTC.

The chain carries TRBV2 and TRBJ1-4; D may be TRBD1 (5 bases). The V end lost 6 bases, the J end lost 4 bases, and 15 bases lay between the germline ends. Germline V lookup: CDR1 SNHLY, CDR2 FYNNEI. The length of the CDR3 is 15 residues. CDR3: CASRLNGGNNEKLFF. DNA for the CDR3: TGTGCCAGCAGATTGAATGGGGGTAATAATGAAAAACTGTTTTTT.

This clone was seen just once. CDR3 DNA: TGTGCCAGCAGCTCCACAGAGACCGGGGAGCTGTTTTTT. Translated, it gives CASSSTETGELFF. This sequence joins TRBV7-9 and TRBJ2-2; the D is unclear. V shed 4 bases and J shed 5 bases, with 8 bases lying between them. CDR1 is SEHNR and CDR2 is FQNEAQ in the germline V gene (reference sequence). This CDR3 contains 13 residues. The full variable domain, with the rest looked up from reference TRBV7-9 and TRBJ2-2, is DTGVSQNPRHKITKRGQNVTFRCDPISEHNRLYWYRQTLGQGPEFLTYFQNEAQLEKSRLLSDRFSAERPKGSFSTLEIQRTEQGDSAMYLCASSSTETGELFFGEGSRLTVL.

The V gene is TRBV14, the J gene TRBJ1-2; D unresolved. The CDR3 has 13 residues. CDR1 is SGHDN, CDR2 FVKESK, per germline. Trimming cost V 1 base and J 9 bases, with 12 bases left between them. CDR3 bases: TGTGCCAGCAGCCAAGCCTTCAGTGTGAGCTACACCTTC. Translated, it gives CASSQAFSVSYTF. The complete variable domain, with remaining parts taken from reference TRBV14 and TRBJ1-2, reads EAGVTQFPSHSVIEKGQTVTLRCDPISGHDNLYWYRRVMGKEIKFLLHFVKESKQDESGMPNNRFLAERTGGTYSTLKVQPAELEDSGVYFCASSQAFSVSYTFGSGTRLTVV.

This clone was recorded only once. The rearrangement links TRBV19 to TRBJ1-1; D might be TRBD1 (6 bases). V lost 8 bases to trimming and J lost 5 bases, with 18 bases between them. CDR3 size: 14 residues. Germline-derived CDR1 and CDR2 are LNHDA and SQIVND (reference sequence). The CDR3 bases are TGTGCCAGTGGCGGGACACCTGGTGGTACTGAAGCTTTCTTT. Translating gives CASGGTPGGTEAFF. The full variable domain, with the rest looked up from reference TRBV19 and TRBJ1-1, is DGGITQSPKYLFRKEGQNVTLSCEQNLNHDAMYWYRQDPGQGLRLIYYSQIVNDFQKGDIAEGYSVSREKKESFPLTVTSAQKNPTAFYLCASGGTPGGTEAFFGQGTRLTVV.

The chain has TRBV6-1 and TRBJ2-1, with D tentatively TRBD2 (6 bases). Per the germline V gene, CDR1 is MNHNS and CDR2 is SASEGT. Trimming removed 2 bases at V and 4 bases at J, with 15 bases between. This CDR3 has 16 residues. CDR3 loop: CASSEYEGGFYNEQFF. In DNA form, the CDR3 reads TGTGCCAGCAGTGAATACGAGGGAGGCTTTTACAATGAGCAGTTCTTC.

The chain has TRBV27 and TRBJ1-1; 8 bases fit TRBD1. The germline CDR1 and CDR2 sequences are MNHEY and SMNVEV (reference sequence). J was trimmed by 6 bases and V by 7 bases; bases with no gene match: 13. CDR3 length: 15 amino acids. CDR3 nucleotides: TGTGCCAGCATTCCTATTGGACAGACAGGGGCTGAAGCTTTCTTT. It encodes CASIPIGQTGAEAFF.

This chain joins TRBV5-4 and TRBJ2-2; 7 bases are a match to TRBD2. The V gene end was trimmed by 2 bases and the J gene end by 2 bases; junction bases not matched to a gene: 3. CDR3 size: 15 residues. Germline loops: CDR1 SGHNT, CDR2 YYREEE (reference sequence). The CDR3 sequence is CASSLGTTNTGELFF. The CDR3 DNA is TGTGCCAGCAGCTTAGGGACTACAAACACCGGGGAGCTGTTTTTT.

The rearrangement uses TRBV3-1 (or the pseudogene TRBV3-2) and TRBJ1-2, with D maybe TRBD1 (5 bases). The CDR3 has 18 amino acids. V was cut by 0 bases and J by 5 bases, with 22 bases left in between. Germline V CDR1 and CDR2: LGHDT, YNNKEL (reference sequence). The chain's CDR3 is CASSQDRWAGGTMYGYTF. DNA for the CDR3: TGTGCCAGCAGCCAAGATCGGTGGGCTGGGGGTACTATGTATGGCTACACCTTC.

The chain links TRBV9 to TRBJ2-1; 14 nucleotides line up with TRBD2. J was trimmed by 8 bases and V by 3 bases; bases with no gene match: 7. This CDR3 has 16 amino acids. CDR1 SGDLS and CDR2 YYNGEE come from the germline V gene. In DNA form, the CDR3 reads TGTGCCAGCAGCGCCCGACTAGCGGGGGGGGCCCATGAGCAGTTCTTC. Its protein is CASSARLAGGAHEQFF.

The sample holds one count of this clone. The chain carries TRBV12-3 or TRBV12-4 and TRBJ1-1, with D uncertain. The CDR3 totals 11 residues. V was pared by 6 bases and J by 2 bases, with 4 bases between. The CDR3 reads CASRDNTEAFF. The CDR3 bases are TGTGCCAGCAGGGATAACACTGAAGCTTTCTTT.

The chain has TRBV28 and TRBJ1-5; maybe TRBD1 (5 bases). The CDR3 is 15 amino acids. Germline CDR1 reads MDHEN; CDR2 reads SYDVKM. V was pared by 4 bases and J by 8 bases, with 18 bases between. The CDR3 sequence is CASSSPGLLGKPQHF. The DNA for the CDR3 is TGTGCCAGCAGTTCCCCGGGACTCCTGGGGAAGCCCCAGCATTTT. Looking up the rest from reference TRBV28 and TRBJ1-5 gives the full variable domain: DVKVTQSSRYLVKRTGEKVFLECVQDMDHENMFWYRQDPGLGLRLIYFSYDVKMKEKGDIPEGYSVSREKKERFSLILESASTNQTSMYLCASSSPGLLGKPQHFGDGTRLSIL.

This chain joins TRBV4-1 and TRBJ2-7; TRBD2 aligns across 8 bases. CDR1 MGHRA and CDR2 YSYEKL come from the germline V gene. CDR3 length: 15 residues. V gave up 4 bases and J gave up 2 bases; unmatched junction bases: 7. The CDR3 DNA follows: TGCGCCAGCAGCCCGGGTCCGGGGGGGGCCTACGAGCAGTACTTC. Its translation is CASSPGPGGAYEQYF.